This entry concerns a single TCR beta chain. This specimen belongs to a study of Graves' ophthalmopathy and Graves' hyperthyroidism. Where ophthalmopathy was present, donors had moderate-to-severe activity, CAS ≥3, NOSPECS ≥4 and duration under 3 months. A diagnosis was made from clinical symptoms together with serum thyroxine, TRAb, thyroid ultrasound and orbital computed tomography. An approximately 10 ml volume of fresh peripheral blood provided the PBMCs. The authors amplified TCR beta CDR3 regions from RNA transcripts. HTBI-primed RT-PCR formed the first round, and a multiplex PCR formed the second. One entry per CDR3 protein results from TCRdb running MiXCR on the multiplex PCR reads. The repertoire holds 300,000 to 350,000 distinct CDR3 sequences, with around a sixth as singletons. Germline V gives CDR1 LNHDA, CDR2 SQIVND (reference sequence). V gave up 3 bases and J gave up 6 bases; unmatched junction bases: 10. CDR3 length equals 15 residues.

This TCR was recovered from an adult man with Graves' ophthalmopathy. The sample taken for sequencing was peripheral blood. The V and J genes are TRBV19 and TRBJ1-2, with 7 bases aligning to TRBD1. The CDR3 spells CASSIRQGKGDGYTF. The CDR3 bases are TGTGCCAGTAGTATTCGACAGGGAAAGGGCGATGGCTACACCTTC.